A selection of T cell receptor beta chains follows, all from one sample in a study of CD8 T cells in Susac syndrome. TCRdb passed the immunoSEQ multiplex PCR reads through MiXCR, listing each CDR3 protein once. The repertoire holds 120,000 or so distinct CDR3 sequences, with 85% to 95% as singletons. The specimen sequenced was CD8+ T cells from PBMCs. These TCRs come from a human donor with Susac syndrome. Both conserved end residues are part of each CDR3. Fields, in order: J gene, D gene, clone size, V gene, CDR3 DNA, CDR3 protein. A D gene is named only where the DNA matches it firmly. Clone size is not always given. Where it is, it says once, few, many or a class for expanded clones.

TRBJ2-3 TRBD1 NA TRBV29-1 TGCAGCGGTATGACAGGGAGCACAGATACGCAGTATTTT CSGMTGSTDTQYF
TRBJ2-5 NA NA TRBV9 TGTGCCAGCAGCGTAGAGGGGAGGGGGGGCGCGGAGACCCAGTACTTC CASSVEGRGGAETQYF
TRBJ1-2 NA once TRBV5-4 TGTGCCAGCAGCTTGGGAGCGGACTATGGCTACACCTTC CASSLGADYGYTF
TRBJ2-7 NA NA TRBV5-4 TGTGCCAGCAGCACGGCCCATACCTACGAGCAGTACTTC CASSTAHTYEQYF
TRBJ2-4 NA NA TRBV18 TGTGCCAGCTCACCAGCCGGGCCCAGGGAAAACATTCAGTACTTC CASSPAGPRENIQYF
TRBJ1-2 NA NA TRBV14 TGTGCCAGCACCCCACTCGTGGAACATGGCTACACCTTC CASTPLVEHGYTF
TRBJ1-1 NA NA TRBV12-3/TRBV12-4 TGTGCCAGCAGTTTCCTGGGTGAAGCTTTCTTT CASSFLGEAFF
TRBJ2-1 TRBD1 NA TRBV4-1 TGCGCCAGCAGCCAAGATCGGACAGGGCTAGGGTACAATGAGCAGTTCTTC CASSQDRTGLGYNEQFF
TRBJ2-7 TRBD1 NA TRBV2 TGTGCCAGCAGTGAAGAGTGGGACAGGGTCTACGAGCAGTACTTC CASSEEWDRVYEQYF
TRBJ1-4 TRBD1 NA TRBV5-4 TGTGCCAGCAGCAGGGGGCTGGAGGCTAATGAAAAACTGTTTTTT CASSRGLEANEKLFF
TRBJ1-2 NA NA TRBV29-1 TGCAGCGTTTCACCTCGGGAGGGTAACTATGGCTACACCTTC CSVSPREGNYGYTF
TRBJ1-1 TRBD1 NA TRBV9 TGTGCCAGCAGCATCTGGGACAGGGGCATGAACACTGAAGCTTTCTTT CASSIWDRGMNTEAFF
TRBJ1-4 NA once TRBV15 TGTGCCACCAGCGGGGAGGGGAATGAAAAACTGTTTTTT CATSGEGNEKLFF
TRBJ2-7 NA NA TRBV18 TGTGCCAGCTCACCACTTGTCTCGGACTCCGCATTTGAGCAGTACTTC CASSPLVSDSAFEQYF
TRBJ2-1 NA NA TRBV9 TGTGCCAGCAGCGTAGCAGGGTCGCCCTACAATGAGCAGTTCTTC CASSVAGSPYNEQFF
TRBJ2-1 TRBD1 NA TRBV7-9 TGTGCCAGCAGCTTAGCGGGGACAGGGTTTTACAATGAGCAGTTCTTC CASSLAGTGFYNEQFF
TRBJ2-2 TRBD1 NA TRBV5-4 TGTGCCAGCAGCACCGGACAGGGCCCGAACACCGGGGAGCTGTTTTTT CASSTGQGPNTGELFF
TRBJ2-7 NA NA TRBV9 TGTGCCAGCAGCGACGGGACGCGCTCCTACGAGCAGTACTTC CASSDGTRSYEQYF
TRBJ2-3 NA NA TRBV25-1 TGTGCCAGCAGTAGGGGAGGAGCTTGGGAGGCAGATACGCAGTATTTT CASSRGGAWEADTQYF
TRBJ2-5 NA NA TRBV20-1 TGCAGTGCTAGAACCCCCCTAGAGAGCCGAGAGACCCAGTACTTC CSARTPLESRETQYF
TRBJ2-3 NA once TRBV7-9 TGTGCCAGCAGCTGGGGGGCGAGGCGAGATACGCAGTATTTT CASSWGARRDTQYF
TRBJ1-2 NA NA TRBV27 TGTGCCAGCAGTTTATCGGGGGGGCAGATCTATGGCTACACCTTC CASSLSGGQIYGYTF
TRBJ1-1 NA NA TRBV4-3 TGCGCCAGCAGCTTCGAGGGGAAGACTGAAGCTTTCTTT CASSFEGKTEAFF
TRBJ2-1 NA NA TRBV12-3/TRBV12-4 TGTGCCAGCAGTCCTCACAGGGCTGTCTACGATGAGCAGTTCTTC CASSPHRAVYDEQFF
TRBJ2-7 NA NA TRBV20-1 TGCAGTGCTAGATCGAGGAACAGGGCGGCCTACGAGCAGTACTTC CSARSRNRAAYEQYF
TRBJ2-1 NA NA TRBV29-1 TGCAGCGTTGTAGGGCCGGATGAGCAGTTCTTC CSVVGPDEQFF
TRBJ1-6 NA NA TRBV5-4 TGTGCCAGCAGCTTTCGGAATTCACCCCTCCACTTT CASSFRNSPLHF
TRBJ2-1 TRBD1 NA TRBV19 TGTGCCAGTAGAGAGACAGGGGGCAACAATGAGCAGTTCTTC CASRETGGNNEQFF
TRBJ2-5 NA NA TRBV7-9 TGTGCCAGCAGCCCCTCCTACAAGGAGACCCAGTACTTC CASSPSYKETQYF
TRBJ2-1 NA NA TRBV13 TGTGCCAGCAGCTTATGGGGGCCAGGCAATGAGCAGTTCTTC CASSLWGPGNEQFF
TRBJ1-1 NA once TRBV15 TGTGCCACCAGCAGAGATGGGGAAGGCATGAACACTGAAGCTTTCTTT CATSRDGEGMNTEAFF
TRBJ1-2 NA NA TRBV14 TGTGCCAGCAGCCAAGAAGGACAGCTTAACTATGGCTACACCTTC CASSQEGQLNYGYTF
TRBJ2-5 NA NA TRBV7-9 TGTGCCAGCAGCTTTGTACAGAGTGGAGGAGAGACCCAGTACTTC CASSFVQSGGETQYF
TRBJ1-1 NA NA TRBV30 TGTGCCTGGAGTGTAGGGGGGGTGAACACTGAAGCTTTCTTT CAWSVGGVNTEAFF
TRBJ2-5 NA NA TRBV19 TGTGCCAGTAGTCCCGACGGGGAAGAGACCCAGTACTTC CASSPDGEETQYF
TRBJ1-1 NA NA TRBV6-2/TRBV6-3 TGTGCCAGCAGTTTAACCCGCCGGACGGTGAACACTGAAGCTTTCTTT CASSLTRRTVNTEAFF
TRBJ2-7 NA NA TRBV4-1 TGCGCCAGCAGCCTCCTCGCGGGCCCCTCCTACGAGCAGTACTTC CASSLLAGPSYEQYF